This TCR beta chain was sequenced for a study of cytomegalovirus exposure and HLA in healthy donors. Regarding the study as a whole: What was likely a sequencing artifact was a cluster of highly shared sequence variants. Most TCR beta V segments were productive about 90% or about 30% of the time in an earlier analysis. TRBV6-2, TRBV6-3 and some other V segments were unresolvable in 87-base-pair reads. The CMV antigen specificity of a few CMV-associated chains was confirmed through in vitro analysis.

Amplification used 60 Vbeta primers and 13 Jbeta primers. Assay: immunoSEQ multiplex PCR; the TCRdb copy retains only in-frame clones and omits some. The table has tens of thousands of clones, 80% to 90% seen once; the top ten hold about 1.6%. On this clone itself: Its target is not known.

V gave up 8 bases and J gave up 7 bases, with 21 bases separating them. The germline V gene has CDR1 SQVTM and CDR2 ANQGSEA. The CDR3 sequence is 14 residues long. This sequence was found in a man aged 25 to 45 in good health and CMV-seropositive. Sequencing was done on a sample of PBMCs. This chain uses TRBV29-1 with TRBJ2-1; D possibly corresponds to TRBD2 (5 bases). The CDR3: CSFGKGGLQNEQFF. The DNA of the CDR3 is TGCAGCTTCGGTAAAGGCGGGTTACAAAATGAGCAGTTCTTC.